Included here is one TCR beta chain sequence, with context. This entry belongs to a study of blood T cell repertoires in COVID-19. Study-wide context: COVID-19 samples from acute and convalescent phases originated in the United States, Italy and Spain. T cells, B-cell-depleted T cells, or PBMCs provided the cDNA or gDNA that served as material.

CDR1 and CDR2 (germline): SGHRS, YFSETQ. This CDR3 contains 12 residues. V was shortened by 4 bases and J by 4 bases, with 8 bases between the two germline ends. In the source study's methods: Amplification from reference gene primers served as the basis for estimated nucleated cell counts. Profiled with immunoSEQ multiplex PCR; TCRdb holds only in-frame clones, not every one. The V and J calls and clone size come from that table; D and trimming were worked out from the DNA. Of under 250,000 clones in the sample, around four fifths were seen once. This TCR came from a woman in her forties or fifties with acute or convalescent COVID-19. Sequencing input: peripheral blood. The J gene is TRBJ1-1, the V gene TRBV5-1; a weak D match, TRBD1 (6 bases). Here the CDR3 DNA reads TGCGCCAGCAGCAGAGGGGGCACTGAAGCTTTCTTT. The encoded protein is CASSRGGTEAFF.